This T cell receptor (beta chain) was captured by sequencing in a study of blood T cell repertoires in COVID-19. About the research overall: The samples span acute and convalescent COVID-19 from the United States, Italy and Spain.

Sequenced by immunoSEQ multiplex PCR; TCRdb stores in-frame clones only, minus some. The table shows 75,000 to 95,000 clones, with approximately 85% occurring only once. Input material: peripheral blood. The TCR sequence derives from a woman older than 75 with active or convalescent COVID-19.

The CDR3 bases are TGTGCCAGCAGTTTCCATACCGCCGTAATAAGAGCCGTCAATGAGCAGTTCTTC. Translating it yields CASSFHTAVIRAVNEQFF. The V call is TRBV2, the J call TRBJ2-1; D remains ambiguous. The CDR3 covers 18 residues. Germline assignment: CDR1 SNHLY and CDR2 FYNNEI. Trimming shortened V by 5 bases and J by 6 bases, and 26 bases separated the two germline ends.